The rows below give T cell receptor beta chains drawn from one sample of a study of technical replicates of blood from several donors. Data came from immunoSEQ multiplex PCR; TCRdb stores just in-frame clones and leaves some out. The repertoire holds about 82,000 clones, 90% to 95% seen once, with approximately 0.42% in the top ten. Sequenced sample: T cells isolated from PBMCs. These receptors all come from a human donor in good health. Each CDR3 is given with its conserved first and last residue. Fields, in order: D gene, J gene, V gene, clone size, CDR3 DNA, CDR3 protein. A D gene is named only where the DNA matches it firmly. Clone sizes are given selectively: once, few, many, or a class where the clone is expanded.

>TRBD2|TRBJ2-1|TRBV2|-
TGTGCCAGCAGTGAAGGGGGCGGGAGTGAAGAGCTGAGCTCCTACAATGAGCAGTTCTTC
CASSEGGGSEELSSYNEQFF
>-|TRBJ2-1|TRBV6-5|-
TGTGCCAGCAGTTACTCGCTGTTAAATGAGGCGTTCTTC
CASSYSLLNEAFF
>-|TRBJ1-3|TRBV19|-
TGTGCCAGTAGGAGCGGGACTGGAAACACCATATATTTT
CASRSGTGNTIYF
>-|TRBJ2-7|TRBV20-1|-
TGCAGTGCTCCCTTCGGCTACGAGCAGTACTTC
CSAPFGYEQYF
>-|TRBJ2-5|TRBV12-5|-
TGTGCTAGTGCAATCGGACATAGGGTTCTTCAAGAGACCCAGTACTTC
CASAIGHRVLQETQYF
>-|TRBJ2-3|TRBV4-3|-
TGCGCCAGCAGCCAAGGGGGACGCCGGGACAACACAGATACGCAGTATTTT
CASSQGGRRDNTDTQYF
>-|TRBJ2-7|TRBV7-9|-
TGTGCCAGCAGCTTTCGGGATTCCTACGAGCAGTACTTC
CASSFRDSYEQYF
>TRBD2|TRBJ2-7|TRBV6-5|once
TGTGCCAGCAGTACCCCCAGCGGGGACTCCTACGAGCAGTACTTC
CASSTPSGDSYEQYF
>-|TRBJ2-7|TRBV6-1|-
TGTGCCAGCAGTGAAGCAAACGGGTATCCCTACGAGCAGTACTTC
CASSEANGYPYEQYF
>TRBD1|TRBJ2-5|TRBV19|few
TGTGCCAGTAGTATGGGACAGGGCTACCAAGAGACCCAGTACTTC
CASSMGQGYQETQYF
>TRBD1|TRBJ1-5|TRBV6-6|-
TGTGCCAGCACCACCACAGGGGGCAATCAGCCCCAGCATTTT
CASTTTGGNQPQHF
>TRBD2|TRBJ2-7|TRBV27|-
TGTGCCAGCAGCCTCGGGGGGGGAACCTACGAGCAGTACTTC
CASSLGGGTYEQYF
>-|TRBJ1-1|TRBV10-3|-
TGTGCCATCAGTGAGTCACAGGCCAGGTTGGGAACTGAAGCTTTCTTT
CAISESQARLGTEAFF
>TRBD2|TRBJ2-1|TRBV5-1|-
TGCGCCAGCAGTTCTAGCGGGATCTTGCGCGGTGAGCAGTTCTTC
CASSSSGILRGEQFF
>TRBD2|TRBJ2-3|TRBV27|-
TGTGCCAGCGCCGATCAAGCGGGGGGTAGCACAGATACGCAGTATTTT
CASADQAGGSTDTQYF
>-|TRBJ1-1|TRBV7-9|-
TGTGCCAGCAGCTTAATCGGGGATATCACTGAAGCTTTCTTT
CASSLIGDITEAFF
>TRBD1|TRBJ1-3|TRBV29-1|-
TGCAGCGTTACTCAGGGGGGTGGAAACACCATATATTTT
CSVTQGGGNTIYF
>-|TRBJ2-5|TRBV19|-
TGTGCCAGTTACTTCGGTGAGACCCAGTACTTC
CASYFGETQYF
>TRBD1|TRBJ1-1|TRBV27|-
TGTGCCAGCAGCTGGACAGGGGTAACTGAAGCTTTCTTT
CASSWTGVTEAFF
>TRBD1|TRBJ2-2|TRBV7-6|-
TGTGCCAGCAGTGTTCCGGGACAGGGGAACACCGGGGAGCTGTTTTTT
CASSVPGQGNTGELFF
>-|TRBJ1-2|TRBV7-2|-
TGTGCCAGCAGCTTAGGATTACCACAGGACGCCATTAACTATGGCTACACCTTC
CASSLGLPQDAINYGYTF
>-|TRBJ2-7|TRBV2|-
TGTGCCAGCAGTGTTCGCGAGCAGTACTTC
CASSVREQYF
>-|TRBJ1-1|TRBV27|-
TGTGCCAGCAGTACGGGGAACACTGAAGCTTTCTTT
CASSTGNTEAFF
>TRBD1|TRBJ1-2|TRBV19|-
TGTGCCAGTAGTATCACAGGGGGCTATGGCTACACCTTC
CASSITGGYGYTF
>TRBD2|TRBJ2-1|TRBV7-3|-
TGTGCCAGCGGTCGATGGACTAGCGGGAGCTACAATGAGCAGTTCTTC
CASGRWTSGSYNEQFF
>-|TRBJ2-7|TRBV27|once
TGTGCCAGCCAGGACAGTTTGGCCTACGAGCAGTACTTC
CASQDSLAYEQYF
>-|TRBJ1-2|TRBV6-5|-
TGTGCCAGCAGGTCCGGGACACCGATCTATGGCTACACCTTC
CASRSGTPIYGYTF
>-|TRBJ2-7|TRBV4-1|-
TGCGCCAGCAGCCCCCCCGGGGGCTCCTACGAGCAGTACTTC
CASSPPGGSYEQYF
>TRBD2|TRBJ2-7|TRBV15|-
TGTGCCACCAGCAGAGATTCGGCGGGAGGGTTAGGTGAGCAGTACTTC
CATSRDSAGGLGEQYF
>TRBD2|TRBJ2-2|TRBV14|-
TGTGCCAGCAGCCAAGGCGTACTAGCGGGAGTGGCCGGGGAGCTGTTTTTT
CASSQGVLAGVAGELFF
>-|TRBJ2-1|TRBV5-1|-
TGCGCCAGCAGCTTGACGAACGCGGGGTACAATGAGCAGTTCTTC
CASSLTNAGYNEQFF
>-|TRBJ2-1|TRBV12-5|-
TGTGCTAGTGGTTTGGACGGTAGCTCCTACAATGAGCAGTTCTTC
CASGLDGSSYNEQFF
>TRBD2|TRBJ2-1|TRBV9|-
TGTGCCAGCAGCGTGGGACTAGCGCTCAATGAGCAGTTCTTC
CASSVGLALNEQFF
>-|TRBJ2-7|TRBV6-1|-
TGTGCCAGCAGCCCAAAGAGGAGATCGGACGAGCAGTACTTC
CASSPKRRSDEQYF
>TRBD1|TRBJ1-3|TRBV9|-
TGTGCCAGCAGCGTAGAAGGGGGACAGGGAAACACCATATATTTT
CASSVEGGQGNTIYF
>TRBD1|TRBJ1-2|TRBV6-5|-
TGTGCCAGCAGTATTCGACAGGGGGCTGACGGCTACACCTTC
CASSIRQGADGYTF
>TRBD1|TRBJ1-1|TRBV6-5|-
TGTGCCAGCAGTTACACAGGACAGGGGCGATTCTTAGTGGCTTTCTTT
CASSYTGQGRFLVAFF
>-|TRBJ2-7|TRBV29-1|-
TGCAGCGTTCTGGCACCCTCCTACGAGCAGTACTTC
CSVLAPSYEQYF
>TRBD1|TRBJ2-5|TRBV29-1|-
TGCAGCGTTGATGAGGGACAGGGGGAAGAGACCCAGTACTTC
CSVDEGQGEETQYF
>TRBD1|TRBJ2-7|TRBV28|-
TGTGCCAGCAGTCTCTCCGGGACAGGCTCCTACGAGCAGTACTTC
CASSLSGTGSYEQYF
>TRBD1|TRBJ1-4|TRBV6-6|-
TGTGCCAGCAGTTACCGTCAGGGGGAAAGACTGTTTTTT
CASSYRQGERLFF
>-|TRBJ1-2|TRBV5-4|-
TGTGCCAGCAGCTTGGACAGGTATTCCTATGGCTACACCTTC
CASSLDRYSYGYTF
>TRBD1|TRBJ2-7|TRBV6-5|-
TGTGCCAGCAGTTACTGGACAGGCGCCTACGAGCAGTACTTC
CASSYWTGAYEQYF